The entry below describes one TCR beta chain. Method: immunoSEQ multiplex PCR; TCRdb's copy keeps in-frame clones and lacks some. The data hold about 99,000 clones, with 85% to 90% observed a single time. The source of the sample is a study of control samples from healthy donors and cancer patients. The receptor was derived from a man aged 55-75 years with lung cancer. The material sequenced was PBMCs.

CDR3 residues: CASSLEQGVADTEAFF. The CDR3 bases are TGCGCCAGCAGCTTAGAACAGGGGGTTGCGGACACTGAAGCTTTCTTT. V and J are TRBV5-1 and TRBJ1-1; 8 nucleotides line up with TRBD1. CDR3 length equals 16 residues. CDR1 and CDR2 (germline): SGHRS, YFSETQ. With V trimmed by 2 bases and J by 3 bases, 9 bases remained unmatched. Full variable domain (missing parts from reference TRBV5-1 and TRBJ1-1): KAGVTQTPRYLIKTRGQQVTLSCSPISGHRSVSWYQQTPGQGLQFLFEYFSETQRNKGNFPGRFSGRQFSNSRSEMNVSTLELGDSALYLCASSLEQGVADTEAFFGQGTRLTVV.